This T cell receptor beta chain stems from a study of blood T cell repertoires in COVID-19. Study overall: PBMCs, B-cell-depleted T cells, or T cells provided the cDNA or gDNA that made up the material.

In its sample, this clone was seen a few times. Cohorts were determined from participant-reported clinical history. The CDR3 has 14 residues. The ends were cut back, 7 bases at V and 6 bases at J, with 17 bases in the middle. Germline loops: CDR1 SGHTA, CDR2 FQGNSA. Original analysis: Amplification with reference gene primers provided the estimates of nucleated cell counts. Profiled with immunoSEQ multiplex PCR; TCRdb holds only in-frame clones, not every one. That table is the source of V, J and clone size, and D and trimming were worked out from the DNA. The table shows some 290,000 clones, with approximately 90% occurring only once.

The chain is built from TRBV7-2 and TRBJ2-3; a possible D gene is TRBD2 (6 bases). The receptor's source is a woman in her thirties or forties with acute COVID-19. The specimen sequenced was PBMCs or T cells enriched from blood (not recorded which). The CDR3, as DNA: TGTGCCAGCACCCGGGACTTGGGTCGCGATACGCAGTATTTT. Translated: CASTRDLGRDTQYF. The complete variable domain, with remaining parts taken from reference TRBV7-2 and TRBJ2-3, reads GAGVSQSPSNKVTEKGKDVELRCDPISGHTALYWYRQSLGQGLEFLIYFQGNSAPDKSGLPSDRFSAERTGGSVSTLTIQRTQQEDSAVYLCASTRDLGRDTQYFGPGTRLTVL.